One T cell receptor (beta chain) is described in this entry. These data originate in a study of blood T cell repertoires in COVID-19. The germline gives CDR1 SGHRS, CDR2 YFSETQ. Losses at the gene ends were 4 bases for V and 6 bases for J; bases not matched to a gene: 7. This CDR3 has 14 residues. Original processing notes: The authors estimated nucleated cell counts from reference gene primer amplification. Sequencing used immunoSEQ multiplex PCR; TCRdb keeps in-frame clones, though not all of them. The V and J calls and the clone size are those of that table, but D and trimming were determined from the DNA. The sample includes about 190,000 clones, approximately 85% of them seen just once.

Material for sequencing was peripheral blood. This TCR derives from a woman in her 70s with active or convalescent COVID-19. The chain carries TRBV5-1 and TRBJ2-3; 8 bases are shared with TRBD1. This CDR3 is CASSGRTGSDTQYF. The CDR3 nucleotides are TGCGCCAGCAGCGGGCGGACAGGGTCCGATACGCAGTATTTT. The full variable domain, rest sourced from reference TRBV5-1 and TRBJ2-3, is KAGVTQTPRYLIKTRGQQVTLSCSPISGHRSVSWYQQTPGQGLQFLFEYFSETQRNKGNFPGRFSGRQFSNSRSEMNVSTLELGDSALYLCASSGRTGSDTQYFGPGTRLTVL.